This is a list of T cell receptor beta chains from one sample in a study of blood T cell repertoires in COVID-19. Using immunoSEQ multiplex PCR, the repertoire was profiled, and TCRdb retains in-frame clones only, with some absent. The repertoire holds more than 150,000 clones, with roughly 80% as singletons. Sequenced input: peripheral blood. The receptors come from a woman aged 80 or over with COVID-19, enrolled during active disease. CDR3s include the opening cysteine and the closing phenylalanine or tryptophan. A D gene is named only where the DNA matches it firmly. Clone size appears in some rows only: once, few, many, or a class for an expanded clone.

cdr3_aa | cdr3_nt | v_call | cdr3_length | clone_size | d_call | j_call
CASSFRQFTEAFF | TGTGCCAGCAGTTTTCGACAGTTCACTGAAGCTTTCTTT | TRBV6-5 | 13 | few | NA | TRBJ1-1
CSVGEGRVREQFF | TGCAGCGTTGGTGAGGGTCGGGTTCGTGAGCAGTTCTTC | TRBV29-1 | 13 | NA | NA | TRBJ2-1
CSVETGANYEQYF | TGCAGCGTCGAGACAGGGGCTAACTACGAGCAGTACTTC | TRBV29-1 | 13 | NA | TRBD1 | TRBJ2-7
CASSLERAEPYF | TGTGCCAGCAGCTTGGAGCGTGCCGAGCCGTACTTC | TRBV5-4 | 12 | NA | NA | TRBJ2-7
CASSLGARVGYGYTF | TGCGCCAGCAGCTTGGGGGCCAGGGTAGGCTATGGCTACACCTTC | TRBV5-1 | 15 | NA | NA | TRBJ1-2
CASSYNGGTGESKFF | TGTGCCAGCAGTTACAATGGCGGGACCGGGGAGTCGAAGTTCTTC | TRBV6-5 | 15 | NA | NA | TRBJ2-1
CASSPLGHNYNEQFF | TGTGCCAGCTCACCACTGGGACACAACTACAATGAGCAGTTCTTC | TRBV18 | 15 | NA | NA | TRBJ2-1
CASSGGDRYDYGYTF | TGTGCCAGCAGCGGAGGGGACAGGTACGACTATGGCTACACCTTC | TRBV9 | 15 | NA | TRBD1 | TRBJ1-2
CASSEVVGLAGETWNEQFF | TGTGCCAGCAGTGAGGTAGTTGGGCTAGCGGGAGAAACGTGGAATGAGCAGTTCTTC | TRBV6-1 | 19 | NA | TRBD2 | TRBJ2-1
CASSPYLGQPDSYEQYF | TGTGCCAGCAGTCCCTACTTAGGACAGCCAGACTCCTACGAGCAGTACTTC | TRBV28 | 17 | NA | NA | TRBJ2-7
CASSLAGGGYNSPLHF | TGCGCCAGCAGCTTGGCGGGAGGAGGCTATAATTCACCCCTCCACTTT | TRBV5-1 | 16 | NA | NA | TRBJ1-6
CASSLGGPDTQYF | TGTGCCAGCAGCTTGGGGGGGCCAGATACGCAGTATTTT | TRBV5-6 | 13 | NA | NA | TRBJ2-3
CATSDSGGPGETQYF | TGTGCCACCAGTGATAGCGGGGGGCCGGGGGAGACCCAGTACTTC | TRBV24-1 | 15 | NA | TRBD2 | TRBJ2-5